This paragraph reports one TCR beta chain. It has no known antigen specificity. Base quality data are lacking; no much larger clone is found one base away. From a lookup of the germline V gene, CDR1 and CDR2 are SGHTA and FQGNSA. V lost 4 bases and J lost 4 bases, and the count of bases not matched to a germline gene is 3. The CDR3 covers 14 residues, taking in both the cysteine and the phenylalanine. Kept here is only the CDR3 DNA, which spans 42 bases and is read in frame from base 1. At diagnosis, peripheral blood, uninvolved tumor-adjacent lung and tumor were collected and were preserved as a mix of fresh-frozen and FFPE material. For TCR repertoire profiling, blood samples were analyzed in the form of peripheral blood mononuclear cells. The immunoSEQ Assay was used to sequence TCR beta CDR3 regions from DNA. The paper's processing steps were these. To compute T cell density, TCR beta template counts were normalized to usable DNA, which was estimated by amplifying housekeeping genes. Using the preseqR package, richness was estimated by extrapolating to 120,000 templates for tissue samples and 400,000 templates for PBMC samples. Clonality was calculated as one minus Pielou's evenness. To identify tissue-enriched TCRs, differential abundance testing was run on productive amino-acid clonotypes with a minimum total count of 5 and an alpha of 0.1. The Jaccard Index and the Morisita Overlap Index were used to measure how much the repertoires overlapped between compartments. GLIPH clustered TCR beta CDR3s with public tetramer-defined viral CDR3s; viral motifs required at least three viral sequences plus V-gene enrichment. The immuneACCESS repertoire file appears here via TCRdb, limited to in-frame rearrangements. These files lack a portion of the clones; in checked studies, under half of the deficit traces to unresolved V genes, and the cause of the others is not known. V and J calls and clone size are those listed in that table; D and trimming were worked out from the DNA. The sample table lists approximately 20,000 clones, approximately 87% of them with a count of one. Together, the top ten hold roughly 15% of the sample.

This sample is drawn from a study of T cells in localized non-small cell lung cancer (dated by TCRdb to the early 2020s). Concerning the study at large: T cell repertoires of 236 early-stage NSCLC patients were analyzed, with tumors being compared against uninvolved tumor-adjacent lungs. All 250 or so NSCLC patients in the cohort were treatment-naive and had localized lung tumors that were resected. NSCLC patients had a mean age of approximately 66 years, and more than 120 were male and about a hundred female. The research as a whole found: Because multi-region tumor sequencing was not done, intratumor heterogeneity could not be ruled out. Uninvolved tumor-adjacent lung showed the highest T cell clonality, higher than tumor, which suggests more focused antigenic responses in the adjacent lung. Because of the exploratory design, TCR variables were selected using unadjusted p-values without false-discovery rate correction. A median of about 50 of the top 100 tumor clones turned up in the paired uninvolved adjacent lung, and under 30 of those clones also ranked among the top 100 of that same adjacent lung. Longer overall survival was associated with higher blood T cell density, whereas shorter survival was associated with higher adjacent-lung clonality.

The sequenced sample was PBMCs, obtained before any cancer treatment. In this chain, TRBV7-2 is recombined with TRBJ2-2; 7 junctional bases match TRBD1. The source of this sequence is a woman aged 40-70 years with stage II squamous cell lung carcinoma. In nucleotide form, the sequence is TGTGCCAGCAGCTCAAACAGGGGCACCGGGGAGCTGTTTTTT. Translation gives CASSSNRGTGELFF.